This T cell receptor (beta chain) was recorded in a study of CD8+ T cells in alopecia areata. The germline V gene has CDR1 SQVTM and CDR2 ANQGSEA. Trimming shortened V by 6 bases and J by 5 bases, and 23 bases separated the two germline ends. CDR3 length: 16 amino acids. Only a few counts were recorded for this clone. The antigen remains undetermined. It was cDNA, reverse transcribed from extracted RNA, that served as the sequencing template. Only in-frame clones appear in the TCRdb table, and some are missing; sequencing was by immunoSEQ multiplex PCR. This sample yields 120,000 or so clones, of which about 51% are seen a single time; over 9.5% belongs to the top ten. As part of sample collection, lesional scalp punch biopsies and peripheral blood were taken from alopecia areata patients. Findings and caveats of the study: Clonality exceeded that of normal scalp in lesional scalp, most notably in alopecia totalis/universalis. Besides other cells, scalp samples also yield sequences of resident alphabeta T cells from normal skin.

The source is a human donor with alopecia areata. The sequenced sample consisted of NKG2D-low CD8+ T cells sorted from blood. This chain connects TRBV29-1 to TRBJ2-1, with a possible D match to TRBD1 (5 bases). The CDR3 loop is CSVILMIEMGHNEQFF. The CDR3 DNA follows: TGCAGCGTGATACTGATGATAGAGATGGGGCACAATGAGCAGTTCTTC.